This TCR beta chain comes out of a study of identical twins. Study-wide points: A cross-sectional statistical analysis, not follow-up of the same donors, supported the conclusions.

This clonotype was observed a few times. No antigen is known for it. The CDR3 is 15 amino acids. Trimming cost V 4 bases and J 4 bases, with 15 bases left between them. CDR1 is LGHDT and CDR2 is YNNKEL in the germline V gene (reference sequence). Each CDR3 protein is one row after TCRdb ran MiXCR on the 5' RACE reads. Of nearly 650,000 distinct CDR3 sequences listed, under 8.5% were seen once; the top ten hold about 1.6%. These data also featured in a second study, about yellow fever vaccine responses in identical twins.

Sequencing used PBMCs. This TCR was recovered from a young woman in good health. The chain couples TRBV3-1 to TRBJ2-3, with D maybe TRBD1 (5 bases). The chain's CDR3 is CASSPQGQRADTQYF. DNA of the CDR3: TGTGCCAGCAGCCCTCAGGGTCAACGGGCAGATACGCAGTATTTT.